This TCR beta chain was identified during a study of blood T cells in healthy people across ages. General study findings and limits: Relative to aged donors, long-lived donors carried more naive CD4+ cells and displayed higher diversity. There was no known CMV status for donors, so expanded clonotype changes were possibly confounded.

The total RNA that was extracted per sample amounted to at least 6 micrograms. This CDR3 has 13 residues. The germline CDR1 and CDR2 sequences are ENHRY and SYGVKD. The ends were cut back, 6 bases at V and 1 base at J, with 9 bases in the middle. As concerns this clonotype: Its antigen is not identified.

Primed by a sample-barcoded 5' primer and a J-beta primer mix, a second PCR proceeded for roughly 6 to 12 cycles. TCRdb reprocessed the 5' RACE reads via MiXCR and lists one record per CDR3 protein. There are fewer than 1,000,000 distinct CDR3 sequences in the sample; about 45% occur only once, and 15% to 20% lies in the top ten. The TCR was taken from a man aged 80 or over in good health. Sequencing was done on a sample of blood. The chain is built from TRBV10-3 and TRBJ1-1, with D possibly matching TRBD1 (5 bases). In DNA, the CDR3 is TGTGCCATCAGCGGGACGGCGAACACTGAAGCTTTCTTT. It codes for CAISGTANTEAFF.